The clone carrying this T cell receptor (beta chain) was counted between two and nine times. Profiling relied on immunoSEQ multiplex PCR, and the TCRdb table lists in-frame clones only, not all of them. The sample includes about 98,000 clones, roughly nine tenths of them seen just once. The ends were cut back, 6 bases at V and 6 bases at J, with 9 bases in the middle. This CDR3 spans 11 amino acids. Germline CDR1 and CDR2: WSHSY and SAAADI. The data are from a study of cytomegalovirus exposure and HLA in healthy donors. Sequencing was done on a sample of PBMCs. The chain links TRBV10-2 to TRBJ2-7; D possibly corresponds to TRBD2 (6 bases). The origin of this receptor is a man aged 18 to 30 in good health and CMV-seropositive. The CDR3 sequence is CASSQGGEQYF. CDR3 nucleotide sequence: TGCGCCAGCAGCCAGGGAGGCGAGCAGTACTTC.